The 15 T cell receptor beta chains presented below share a single source sample, sequenced in a study of cytomegalovirus exposure and HLA in healthy donors. Primers for the PCR totalled 60 Vbeta and 13 Jbeta. Libraries were prepared by immunoSEQ multiplex PCR; TCRdb keeps only in-frame clonotypes and omits some of them. The sample yields about 160,000 clones, 75% seen once. The sequenced sample was PBMCs. The receptors were gathered from a woman between 50 and 59 years old in good health and CMV-seropositive.

V is TRBV5-4 and J is TRBJ1-1; TRBD1 might be the D (6 bases). Trimming took off 4 bases at V and 4 bases at J, with 17 bases between the two ends. From germline, CDR1 is SGHNT and CDR2 YYREEE (reference sequence). The CDR3 consists of 15 residues. The CDR3 loop is CASSGWGGKGTEAFF. The CDR3 bases are TGTGCCAGCAGCGGGTGGGGGGGCAAGGGCACTGAAGCTTTCTTT.

This clone has just a few counts. This chain's CDR3 is CASSPTSQETQYF. Here the CDR3 DNA reads TGTGCCAGCTCACCTACATCCCAAGAGACCCAGTACTTC. The V and J genes are TRBV18 and TRBJ2-5; D gene uncertain. Trimming left V 3 bases short and J 1 base short, with 6 bases between. Germline CDR1 and CDR2: KGHSH and LQKENI. The length of the CDR3 is 13 residues.

The CDR3 nucleotides are TGTGCCAGCAGTGACCCGACAAAACCCCAGCATTTT. Amino acids: CASSDPTKPQHF. This rearrangement joins TRBV6-1 to TRBJ1-5, with D unresolved. The CDR3 is made up of 12 amino acids. CDR1 MNHNS and CDR2 SASEGT come from the germline V gene. V lost 3 bases and J lost 10, with 10 bases in between.

The rearrangement links TRBV6-6 to TRBJ1-1; D ambiguous. Germline assignment: CDR1 MNHNY and CDR2 SVGAGI (reference sequence). The CDR3 extends over 11 amino acids. V was pared by 6 bases and J by 10 bases, with 12 bases between. The CDR3 nucleotides read TGTGCCAGCAGCCCCGGAGGTGTAGCTTTCTTT. This sequence encodes CASSPGGVAFF.

The chain employs TRBV4-1 and TRBJ2-7; 11 positions agree with TRBD2. CDR1 is MGHRA and CDR2 is YSYEKL in the germline V gene. The CDR3 covers 17 residues. J gave up 0 bases and V 4 bases, and 8 bases lay outside the gene matches. CDR3: CASSPRGTSGFSYEQYF. The CDR3 bases are TGCGCCAGCAGCCCACGGGGGACTAGCGGATTCTCCTACGAGCAGTACTTC.

A word on this clone: The DNA is left out, because the CDR3 cannot be placed on it with certainty; the CDR3 is given as TCRdb lists it. The V gene is TRBV29-1, the J gene TRBJ1-2. In germline, CDR1 is SQVTM, CDR2 ANQGSEA. Both ends counted, the CDR3 spans 14 residues. This chain's CDR3 is CSVAGGAFDYGHTF.

This clone was picked up one time. V is TRBV2 and J is TRBJ1-1; D is ambiguous. The CDR3 extends over 14 amino acids. CDR1 is SNHLY, CDR2 FYNNEI, per germline. V was cut by 8 bases and J by 0 bases, with 13 bases left in between. CDR3 amino acids: CASEPQALNTEAFF. The CDR3 DNA sequence: TGTGCCAGCGAACCCCAGGCATTGAACACTGAAGCTTTCTTT.

The V call is TRBV10-3, the J call TRBJ2-1; 10 nucleotides match TRBD2. V lost 2 bases and J lost 4; bases outside the gene matches: 2. The CDR3 contains 15 residues. From germline, CDR1 is ENHRY and CDR2 SYGVKD. The CDR3 loop is CAISEGLAEYNEQFF. Written as DNA, the CDR3 is TGTGCCATCAGTGAGGGACTAGCGGAGTACAATGAGCAGTTCTTC.

The rearrangement links TRBV7-8 to TRBJ1-2; 8 bases are shared with TRBD1. The CDR3 contains 13 residues. In germline, CDR1 is SGHVS, CDR2 FQNEAQ. The ends lost 3 bases at V and 7 bases at J; junction bases unmatched: 4. CDR3 in amino acids: CASSFPGGGGYTF. CDR3 in DNA: TGTGCCAGCAGCTTCCCAGGGGGCGGTGGCTACACCTTC.

This clone was picked up a small number of times. The chain links TRBV29-1 to TRBJ2-5, with D tentatively TRBD1 (5 bases). Looked up from germline, CDR1 is SQVTM and CDR2 is ANQGSEA. The CDR3 is 14 residues long. V was pared by 6 bases and J by 1 base, with 15 bases between. CDR3 nucleotides: TGCAGCGTAAAGACAGATACCCTCCAAGAGACCCAGTACTTC. This codes for CSVKTDTLQETQYF.

The V gene is TRBV7-2, the J gene TRBJ1-2; D perhaps matches TRBD1 (6 bases). Trimming left V 5 bases short and J 2 bases short, with 9 bases between. The germline CDR1 and CDR2 sequences are SGHTA and FQGNSA. The CDR3 sequence is 13 residues long. The CDR3 DNA reads as TGTGCCAGCAGCGAGGACAGAAACTATGGCTACACCTTC. This translates into CASSEDRNYGYTF.

Note on this clone: Additional DNA sequences in this sample encode the identical CDR3. The J gene is TRBJ2-2, the V gene TRBV7-8; D not resolved. This CDR3 comprises 12 residues. Between the trimmed V and J ends, which lost 11 bases and 3 bases, there was a span of 10 bases. Germline V CDR1 and CDR2: SGHVS, FQNEAQ. The DNA for the CDR3 is TGTGCCCTGAGACGGGACACCGGGGAGCTGTTTTTT. Its protein product is CALRRDTGELFF.

In its sample, this clone was seen a few times. The chain joins TRBV7-9 to TRBJ1-1, with 7 nucleotides matching TRBD1. The CDR3 runs to 14 residues. J was trimmed by 8 bases and V by 3 bases; bases with no gene match: 9. Germline CDR1 SEHNR, CDR2 FQNEAQ (reference sequence). For the CDR3, the DNA is TGTGCCAGCAGCTTCCACCCAACGACAGGGGAAGCTTTCTTT. It is translated as CASSFHPTTGEAFF.

This sequence joins TRBV5-6 and TRBJ1-2, with 9 bases matching TRBD1. The length of the CDR3 is 15 residues. V lost 3 bases, J lost 5 bases, and 8 bases stayed unmatched. Germline V gene data show CDR1 as SGHDT and CDR2 as YYEEEE. The CDR3 coding sequence is TGTGCCAGCAGCTCCTCCGGGACAGGGCTGTATGGCTACACCTTC. Translating gives CASSSSGTGLYGYTF.

This chain uses TRBV11-2 with TRBJ2-1; a weak D match, TRBD2 (6 bases). Trimming shortened V by 3 bases and J by 9 bases, and 12 bases separated the two germline ends. The CDR3 is 13 amino acids. Germline-derived CDR1 and CDR2 are SGHAT and FQNNGV. CDR3: CASSFTGGSEQFF. CDR3 coding DNA: TGTGCCAGCAGCTTCACCGGGGGAAGTGAGCAGTTCTTC.